Detailed here is one T cell receptor (beta chain). Its target is not known. Time point given: peripheral blood 6 weeks after treatment start. This sample is drawn from a study of PD-L1 blockade in urothelial cancer. Study-level information: Analysis of blood occurred 3 weeks (second dose) and 6 weeks after treatment start. Blood samples had a median of approximately 140,000 T cells, roughly 84,000 unique TCRs, and clonality 0.075 to 0.095.

Into every PCR, synthetic TCR analog templates were spiked. The data were produced by immunoSEQ multiplex PCR, yet TCRdb's version contains in-frame clones alone and is incomplete. The sample holds roughly 120,000 clones, 80% to 95% seen once. General observations from the study: When measured at 3 weeks, tumor-associated blood clones expanded more in durable-benefit patients.

Germline V gene sequence: CDR1 SNHLY, CDR2 FYNNEI. CDR3 length: 15 amino acids. V lost 1 base, J lost 8 bases, and 14 bases lay in between. The chain uses TRBV2 and TRBJ1-4; the D is unclear. This TCR was sampled from a man in his 60s with urothelial cancer. Sequenced here: PBMCs, sampled around atezolizumab (anti-PD-L1) treatment. The DNA of the CDR3 is TGTGCCAGCAGTGAAGGGGCAGTCGAGGGAGAAAAACTGTTTTTT. Protein product: CASSEGAVEGEKLFF.